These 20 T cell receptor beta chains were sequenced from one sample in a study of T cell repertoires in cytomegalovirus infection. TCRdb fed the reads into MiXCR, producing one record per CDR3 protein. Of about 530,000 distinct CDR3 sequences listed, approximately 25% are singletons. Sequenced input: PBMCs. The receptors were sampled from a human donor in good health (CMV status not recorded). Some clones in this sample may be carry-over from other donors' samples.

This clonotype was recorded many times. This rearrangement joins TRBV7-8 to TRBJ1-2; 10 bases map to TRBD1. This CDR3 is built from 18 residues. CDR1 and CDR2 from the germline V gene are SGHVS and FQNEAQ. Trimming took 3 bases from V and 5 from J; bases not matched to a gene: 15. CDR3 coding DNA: TGTGCCAGCAGCTTCAATCGCGGCGGGACAGGGGAGCGGTATGGCTACACCTTC. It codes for CASSFNRGGTGERYGYTF.

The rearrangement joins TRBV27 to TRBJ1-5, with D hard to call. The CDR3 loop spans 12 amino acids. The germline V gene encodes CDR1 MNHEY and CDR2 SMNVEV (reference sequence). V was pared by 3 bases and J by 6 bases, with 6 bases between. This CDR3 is CASSFQGQPQHF. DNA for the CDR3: TGTGCCAGCAGTTTCCAAGGTCAGCCCCAGCATTTT.

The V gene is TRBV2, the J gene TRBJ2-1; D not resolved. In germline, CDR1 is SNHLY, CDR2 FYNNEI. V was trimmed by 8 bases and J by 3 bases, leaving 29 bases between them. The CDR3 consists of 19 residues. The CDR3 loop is CASEVSADTQYYYYNEQFF. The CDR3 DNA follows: TGTGCCAGCGAAGTGAGCGCAGACACCCAATATTACTACTACAATGAGCAGTTCTTC.

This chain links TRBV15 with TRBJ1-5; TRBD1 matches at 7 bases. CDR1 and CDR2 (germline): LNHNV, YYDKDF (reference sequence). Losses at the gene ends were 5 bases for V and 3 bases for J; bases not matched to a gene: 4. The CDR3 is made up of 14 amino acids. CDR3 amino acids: CATSLQGDNQPQHF. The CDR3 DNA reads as TGTGCCACCAGCCTTCAGGGGGACAATCAGCCCCAGCATTTT.

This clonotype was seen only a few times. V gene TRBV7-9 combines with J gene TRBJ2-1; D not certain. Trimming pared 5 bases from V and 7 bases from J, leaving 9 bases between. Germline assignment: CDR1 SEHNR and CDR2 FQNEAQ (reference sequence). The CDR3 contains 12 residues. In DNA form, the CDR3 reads TGTGCCAGCAGCCTCTGGGAAAATGAGCAGTTCTTC. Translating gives CASSLWENEQFF.

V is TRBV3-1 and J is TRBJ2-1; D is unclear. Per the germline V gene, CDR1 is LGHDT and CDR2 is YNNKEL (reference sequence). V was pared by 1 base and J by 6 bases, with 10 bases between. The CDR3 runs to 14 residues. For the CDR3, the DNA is TGTGCCAGCAGCCAAGTTGAGAGACCCAATGAGCAGTTCTTC. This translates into CASSQVERPNEQFF.

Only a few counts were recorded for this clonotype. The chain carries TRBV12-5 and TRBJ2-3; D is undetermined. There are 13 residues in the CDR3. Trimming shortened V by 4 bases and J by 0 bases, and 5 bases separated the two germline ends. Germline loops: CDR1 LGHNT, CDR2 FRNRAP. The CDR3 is CASGSVSTDTQYF. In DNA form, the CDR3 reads TGTGCTAGTGGTTCCGTTAGCACAGATACGCAGTATTTT.

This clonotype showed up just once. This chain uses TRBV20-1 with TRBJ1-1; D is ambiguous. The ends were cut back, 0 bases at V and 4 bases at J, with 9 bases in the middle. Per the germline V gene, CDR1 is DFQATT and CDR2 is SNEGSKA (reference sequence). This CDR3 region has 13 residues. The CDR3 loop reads CSARDPIGTEAFF. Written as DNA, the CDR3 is TGCAGTGCTAGAGATCCAATTGGCACTGAAGCTTTCTTT.

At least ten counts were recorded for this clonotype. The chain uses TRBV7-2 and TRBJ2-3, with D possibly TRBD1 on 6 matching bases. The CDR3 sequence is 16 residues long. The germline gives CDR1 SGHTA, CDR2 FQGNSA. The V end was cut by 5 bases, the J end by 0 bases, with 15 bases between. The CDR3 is CASSRNRVVSTDTQYF. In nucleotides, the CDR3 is TGTGCCAGCAGCCGCAACAGGGTAGTTAGCACAGATACGCAGTATTTT. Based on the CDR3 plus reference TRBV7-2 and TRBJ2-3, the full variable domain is GAGVSQSPSNKVTEKGKDVELRCDPISGHTALYWYRQSLGQGLEFLIYFQGNSAPDKSGLPSDRFSAERTGGSVSTLTIQRTQQEDSAVYLCASSRNRVVSTDTQYFGPGTRLTVL.

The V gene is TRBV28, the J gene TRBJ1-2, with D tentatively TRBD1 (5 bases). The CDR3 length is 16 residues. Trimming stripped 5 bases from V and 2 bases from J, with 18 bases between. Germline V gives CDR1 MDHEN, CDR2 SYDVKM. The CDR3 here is CASSGGSLQQNYGYTF. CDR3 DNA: TGTGCCAGCAGTGGGGGTTCTTTACAACAGAACTATGGCTACACCTTC.

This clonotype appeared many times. CDR3: CASSEGIQPQHF. The CDR3 nucleotides are TGTGCCAGCAGTGAAGGGATTCAGCCCCAGCATTTT. This chain links TRBV6-1 with TRBJ1-5; no firm D call. Germline loops: CDR1 MNHNS, CDR2 SASEGT. Trimming removed 1 base from V and 6 bases from J, with 4 bases in between. The CDR3 is made up of 12 amino acids.

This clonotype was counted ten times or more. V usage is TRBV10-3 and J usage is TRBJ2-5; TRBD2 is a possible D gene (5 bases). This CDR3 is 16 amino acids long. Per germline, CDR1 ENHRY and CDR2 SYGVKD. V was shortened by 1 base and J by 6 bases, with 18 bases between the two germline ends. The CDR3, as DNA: TGTGCCATCAGTGAGTTCGGCAAGGACTCGATGAAGACCCAGTACTTC. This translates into CAISEFGKDSMKTQYF.

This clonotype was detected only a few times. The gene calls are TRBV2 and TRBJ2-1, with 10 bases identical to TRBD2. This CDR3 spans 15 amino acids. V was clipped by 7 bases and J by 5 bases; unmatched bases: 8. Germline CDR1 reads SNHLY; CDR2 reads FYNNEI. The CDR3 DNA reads TGTGCCAGCACTGCGGGACTAGCGTATGACAATGAGCAGTTCTTC. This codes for CASTAGLAYDNEQFF.

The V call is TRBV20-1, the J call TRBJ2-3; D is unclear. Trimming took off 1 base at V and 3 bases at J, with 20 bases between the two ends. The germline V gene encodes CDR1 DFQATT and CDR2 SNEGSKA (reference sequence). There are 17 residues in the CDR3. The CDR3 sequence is CSARGRTGPLGTDTQYF. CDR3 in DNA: TGCAGTGCTAGAGGAAGGACCGGCCCTCTGGGAACAGATACGCAGTATTTT.

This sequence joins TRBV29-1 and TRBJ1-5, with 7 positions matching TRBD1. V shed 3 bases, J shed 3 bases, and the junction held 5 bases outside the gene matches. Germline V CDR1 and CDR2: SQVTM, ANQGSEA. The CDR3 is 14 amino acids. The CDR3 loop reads CSVDGTVDNQPQHF. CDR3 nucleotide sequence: TGCAGCGTTGACGGGACAGTGGACAATCAGCCCCAGCATTTT. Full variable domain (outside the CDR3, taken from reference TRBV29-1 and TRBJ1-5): SAVISQKPSRDICQRGTSLTIQCQVDSQVTMMFWYRQQPGQSLTLIATANQGSEATYESGFVIDKFPISRPNLTFSTLTVSNMSPEDSSIYLCSVDGTVDNQPQHFGDGTRLSIL.

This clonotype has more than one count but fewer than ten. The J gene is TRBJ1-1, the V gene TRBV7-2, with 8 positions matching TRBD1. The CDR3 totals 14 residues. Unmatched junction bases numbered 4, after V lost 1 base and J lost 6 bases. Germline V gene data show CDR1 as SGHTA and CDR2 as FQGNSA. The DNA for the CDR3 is TGTGCCAGCAGCTTAGGGACAGGGATCCCTGAAGCTTTCTTT. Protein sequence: CASSLGTGIPEAFF. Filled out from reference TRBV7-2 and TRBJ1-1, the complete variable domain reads GAGVSQSPSNKVTEKGKDVELRCDPISGHTALYWYRQSLGQGLEFLIYFQGNSAPDKSGLPSDRFSAERTGGSVSTLTIQRTQQEDSAVYLCASSLGTGIPEAFFGQGTRLTVV.

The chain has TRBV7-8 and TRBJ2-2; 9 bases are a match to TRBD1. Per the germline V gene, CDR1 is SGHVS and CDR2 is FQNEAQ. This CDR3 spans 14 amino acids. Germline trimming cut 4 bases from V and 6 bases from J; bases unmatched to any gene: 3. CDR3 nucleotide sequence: TGTGCCAGCAGCTCCGGACAGGGGCCCGGGGAGCTGTTTTTT. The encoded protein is CASSSGQGPGELFF.

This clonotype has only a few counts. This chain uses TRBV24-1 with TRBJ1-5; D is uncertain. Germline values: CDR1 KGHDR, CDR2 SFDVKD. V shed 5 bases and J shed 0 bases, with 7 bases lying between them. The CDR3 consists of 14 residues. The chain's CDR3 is CATSAEYSNQPQHF. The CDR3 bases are TGTGCCACCAGTGCCGAATATAGCAATCAGCCCCAGCATTTT.

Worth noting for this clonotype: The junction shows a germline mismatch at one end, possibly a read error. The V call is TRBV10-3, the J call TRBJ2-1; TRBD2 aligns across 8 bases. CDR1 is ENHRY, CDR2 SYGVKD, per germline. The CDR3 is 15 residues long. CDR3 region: CAIRESGLEGGEQFF. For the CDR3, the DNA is TGTGCCATCAGGGAGTCGGGACTAGAAGGGGGTGAGCAGTTCTTC.

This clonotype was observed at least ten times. CDR3: CASSIFLGLDNTDTQYF. Written as DNA, the CDR3 is TGTGCCAGCAGCATATTCCTGGGGCTAGACAACACAGATACGCAGTATTTT. This chain connects TRBV6-5 to TRBJ2-3; weak D call: TRBD1 (5 bases). V was trimmed by 6 bases and J by 2 bases, leaving 21 bases between them. Germline V lookup: CDR1 MNHEY, CDR2 SVGAGI. The CDR3 covers 17 residues.